These 26 T cell receptor beta chains were sequenced from one sample in a study of cytomegalovirus exposure and HLA in healthy donors. PCR was performed using 60 Vbeta and 13 Jbeta primers. Profiled with immunoSEQ multiplex PCR; TCRdb holds only in-frame clones, not every one. The sample lists some 180,000 clones, more than 65% seen once, with around 3.6% in the top ten. The sample taken for sequencing was PBMCs. These receptor sequences come from a man in his forties in good health and CMV-seropositive.

This clone was detected a few times. The chain has TRBV5-1 and TRBJ2-5, with D possibly being TRBD1 (5 bases). The CDR3 has 14 residues. CDR1 and CDR2 (germline): SGHRS, YFSETQ. V lost 2 bases and J lost 2, with 10 bases in between. The DNA for the CDR3 is TGCGCCAGCAGCTTCAGGCAGGGTCAAGAGACCCAGTACTTC. It is translated as CASSFRQGQETQYF.

The rearrangement uses TRBV4-2 and TRBJ2-5, with 9 bases that match TRBD1. The germline V gene has CDR1 LGHNA and CDR2 YNFKEQ. J was trimmed by 2 bases and V by 0 bases; bases with no gene match: 1. CDR3 length: 15 amino acids. CDR3 sequence (DNA): TGTGCCAGCAGCCAAGACGACAGGGGGCAAGAGACCCAGTACTTC. It specifies CASSQDDRGQETQYF.

The chain combines TRBV9 with TRBJ2-7; TRBD1 is a possible D gene (6 bases). V was shortened by 0 bases and J by 4 bases, with 14 bases between the two germline ends. The CDR3 consists of 15 residues. Per germline, CDR1 SGDLS and CDR2 YYNGEE. As DNA, the CDR3 is TGTGCCAGCAGCGTAGGTGGCGACAGGACGTACGAGCAGTACTTC. Translated: CASSVGGDRTYEQYF.

V is TRBV7-6 and J is TRBJ2-1; weak D call: TRBD1 (6 bases). CDR1 and CDR2 (germline): SGHVS, FNYEAQ. V dropped 2 bases and J dropped 1 base, with 18 bases sitting between them. This CDR3 is 18 amino acids long. This CDR3 is CASSLTNRARVSYNEQFF. As DNA, the CDR3 is TGTGCCAGCAGCTTAACCAACAGGGCCCGGGTGTCCTACAATGAGCAGTTCTTC. Looking up the rest from reference TRBV7-6 and TRBJ2-1 gives the full variable domain: GAGVSQSPRYKVTKRGQDVALRCDPISGHVSLYWYRQALGQGPEFLTYFNYEAQQDKSGLPNDRFSAERPEGSISTLTIQRTEQRDSAMYRCASSLTNRARVSYNEQFFGPGTRLTVL.

The genes are TRBV5-1 and TRBJ1-4, with 9 positions matching TRBD1. This CDR3 contains 15 residues. CDR1 SGHRS and CDR2 YFSETQ come from the germline V gene. The V segment lost 4 bases and the J segment 8 bases; nucleotides outside the gene matches: 9. CDR3 region: CASSPRTGEREKLFF. Written as DNA, the CDR3 is TGCGCCAGCAGCCCACGGACAGGGGAGAGAGAAAAACTGTTTTTT.

Only one count was recorded for this clone. The genes are TRBV5-1 and TRBJ2-7; 11 bases agree with TRBD2. Germline assignment: CDR1 SGHRS and CDR2 YFSETQ. There are 16 residues in the CDR3. The V and J ends lost 7 bases and 2 bases, in that order; junction bases with no gene match: 11. The CDR3 region has the DNA TGCGCCAGCCAACTTGGAGGGACTAGCGGTACCTACGAGCAGTACTTC. This translates into CASQLGGTSGTYEQYF.

This chain joins TRBV23-1 and TRBJ2-7; 15 positions match TRBD2. TRBV23-1 is designated an ORF whose function remains uncertain. The CDR3 length is 17 residues. Trimming at V came to 3 bases and at J to 5 bases, leaving 8 bases not matched to a gene. The CDR3 DNA reads as TGCGCCAGCAGTCAGACAGGACTAGCGGGAGGGCCGAACGAGCAGTACTTC. Translation: CASSQTGLAGGPNEQYF.

The J gene is TRBJ2-3, the V gene TRBV7-3; D is perhaps TRBD2 (7 bases). V lost 2 bases and J 6 bases, leaving 15 bases between the germline ends. Germline assignment: CDR1 SGHTA and CDR2 FQGTGA. The CDR3 runs 15 residues. The DNA of the CDR3 is TGTGCCAGCAGCTTAGGGGGCGGGAGCATGGATACGCAGTATTTT. Encoded protein: CASSLGGGSMDTQYF.

This sequence joins TRBV6-1 and TRBJ1-5; 7 bases match TRBD1. Germline CDR1 MNHNS, CDR2 SASEGT. CDR3 length: 14 residues. Trimming at V came to 6 bases and at J to 4 bases, leaving 6 bases not matched to a gene. CDR3 protein: CASRRDSQNQPQHF. DNA for the CDR3: TGTGCCAGCAGAAGGGACAGCCAAAATCAGCCCCAGCATTTT.

The gene calls are TRBV2 and TRBJ2-7; possibly TRBD2 for D (5 bases). In germline, CDR1 is SNHLY, CDR2 FYNNEI. Between the trimmed V and J ends, which lost 4 bases and 1 base, there was a span of 14 bases. This CDR3 region has 15 residues. CDR3 sequence reads: CASSVENTGSYEQYF. The CDR3 DNA reads TGTGCCAGCAGTGTCGAGAATACGGGGTCCTACGAGCAGTACTTC.

This sequence joins TRBV9 and TRBJ2-2, with D possibly TRBD2 on 5 matching bases. Germline assignment: CDR1 SGDLS and CDR2 YYNGEE. With 2 bases removed from V and 4 bases from J, the gap between germline ends came to 15 bases. The CDR3 is 16 residues long. As DNA, the CDR3 is TGTGCCAGCAGCGTCGCTGGGCGGGCGGGCACCGGGGAGCTGTTTTTT. It yields the protein CASSVAGRAGTGELFF. The full variable domain, in which reference TRBV9 and TRBJ2-2 provide the parts outside the CDR3, is DSGVTQTPKHLITATGQRVTLRCSPRSGDLSVYWYQQSLDQGLQFLIQYYNGEERAKGNILERFSAQQFPDLHSELNLSSLELGDSALYFCASSVAGRAGTGELFFGEGSRLTVL.

This clone was seen a single time. The chain links TRBV2 to TRBJ2-5; TRBD2 is a possible D gene (5 bases). Germline V gives CDR1 SNHLY, CDR2 FYNNEI. V lost 5 bases, J lost 1 base, and 11 bases lay in between. This CDR3 has 14 amino acids. This CDR3 reads CASSPRGSQETQYF. The CDR3 nucleotides are TGTGCCAGCAGTCCACGGGGTTCCCAAGAGACCCAGTACTTC.

This chain's CDR3 is CASSLALAGYRGFSYEQYF. DNA for the CDR3: TGTGCCAGCAGTTTGGCACTAGCGGGCTACAGGGGTTTCTCCTACGAGCAGTACTTC. V gene TRBV28 combines with J gene TRBJ2-7; TRBD2 agrees at 9 bases. The germline V gene encodes CDR1 MDHEN and CDR2 SYDVKM. V dropped 3 bases and J dropped 0; count of bases not matched to a gene: 15. The CDR3 consists of 19 residues.

The V call is TRBV5-6, the J call TRBJ1-6, with D possibly matching TRBD1 (5 bases). Per the germline V gene, CDR1 is SGHDT and CDR2 is YYEEEE. Trimming stripped 4 bases from V and 15 bases from J, with 17 bases between. The CDR3 is 13 residues long. The CDR3 sequence: CASSLPTRRVLHF. The CDR3 nucleotides are TGTGCCAGCAGCCTGCCGACACGCAGGGTCCTCCACTTT.

V and J are TRBV15 and TRBJ1-5; TRBD1 matches 10 bases. The CDR3 extends over 14 amino acids. The V gene's germline CDR1 is LNHNV and CDR2 YYDKDF (reference sequence). V dropped 11 bases and J dropped 1; count of bases not matched to a gene: 5. The CDR3 sequence is CAPSDRGSNQPQHF. DNA for the CDR3: TGTGCCCCCTCGGACAGGGGGAGCAATCAGCCCCAGCATTTT.

This sequence joins TRBV27 and TRBJ2-5, with 9 bases that match TRBD1. The DNA end is a closer match to TRBJ2-7, so the J assignment may be wrong. The germline V gene has CDR1 MNHEY and CDR2 SMNVEV (reference sequence). The CDR3 spans 16 residues. This chain's CDR3 is CASSLLGQGTSYEQYF. For the CDR3, the DNA is TGTGCCAGCAGTTTGCTGGGACAGGGAACATCCTACGAGCAGTACTTC.

This clone was observed a handful of times. The rearrangement uses TRBV4-1 and TRBJ1-4; D is ambiguous. The CDR3 has 12 residues. Germline V gives CDR1 MGHRA, CDR2 YSYEKL. The V gene lost 0 bases and the J gene lost 8 bases, with 4 bases spanning the gap. In nucleotides, the CDR3 is TGCGCCAGCAGCCAAGACGGGGAAAAACTGTTTTTT. Translation: CASSQDGEKLFF.

The table lists this clone with a count of one. This chain links TRBV29-1 with TRBJ1-1; tentatively, D is TRBD1 (6 bases). Germline V gives CDR1 SQVTM, CDR2 ANQGSEA. Trimming left V 6 bases short and J 4 bases short, with 21 bases between. CDR3 length: 15 residues. The CDR3, as DNA: TGCAGCGTCGCCAATAACTACAGGGTGGGCACTGAAGCTTTCTTT. Translated, it gives CSVANNYRVGTEAFF.

The chain carries TRBV5-1 and TRBJ2-7; D not certain. The V gene lost 4 bases and the J gene lost 2 bases, with 13 bases spanning the gap. Germline V gene data show CDR1 as SGHRS and CDR2 as YFSETQ. The CDR3 has 14 amino acids. The CDR3 loop reads CASSVIDRAYEQYF. CDR3 nucleotides: TGCGCCAGCAGCGTTATAGACCGGGCCTACGAGCAGTACTTC. Together with reference TRBV5-1 and TRBJ2-7, the CDR3 gives the full variable domain: KAGVTQTPRYLIKTRGQQVTLSCSPISGHRSVSWYQQTPGQGLQFLFEYFSETQRNKGNFPGRFSGRQFSNSRSEMNVSTLELGDSALYLCASSVIDRAYEQYFGPGTRLTVT.

This sequence joins TRBV9 and TRBJ2-1, with 7 bases lining up with TRBD2. Looked up from germline, CDR1 is SGDLS and CDR2 is YYNGEE. Germline trimming cut 1 base from V and 7 bases from J; bases unmatched to any gene: 14. The CDR3 spans 17 residues. The CDR3 region is CASSVYSGGGLVNEQFF. CDR3 nucleotide sequence: TGTGCCAGCAGCGTATACTCTGGCGGGGGTCTTGTGAATGAGCAGTTCTTC. The variable domain in full, completed from reference TRBV9 and TRBJ2-1, reads DSGVTQTPKHLITATGQRVTLRCSPRSGDLSVYWYQQSLDQGLQFLIQYYNGEERAKGNILERFSAQQFPDLHSELNLSSLELGDSALYFCASSVYSGGGLVNEQFFGPGTRLTVL.

J is TRBJ2-1 and V is TRBV25-1; 8 bases line up with TRBD2. Germline-derived CDR1 and CDR2 are MGHDK and SYGVNS. Losses at the gene ends were 2 bases for V and 4 bases for J; bases not matched to a gene: 10. CDR3 size: 17 residues. Here the CDR3 reads CASSEPEGRGGYNEQFF. As DNA, the CDR3 is TGTGCCAGCAGTGAACCCGAGGGACGGGGGGGGTACAATGAGCAGTTCTTC.

The chain uses TRBV30 and TRBJ2-3; TRBD1 matches 7 bases. The J segment lost 9 bases and the V segment lost 8 bases, leaving 20 bases of the junction unmatched. CDR1 GTSNPN and CDR2 SVGIG come from the germline V gene (reference sequence). The CDR3 is 15 residues long. CDR3 DNA: TGTGCCACCTCCCCAGACAGGGCCGCACAGATAACGCAGTATTTT. It codes for CATSPDRAAQITQYF.

V and J are TRBV5-1 and TRBJ1-4; D perhaps matches TRBD1 (5 bases). The CDR3 is 14 residues long. Trimming left V 0 bases short and J 8 bases short, with 11 bases between. CDR1 is SGHRS and CDR2 is YFSETQ in the germline V gene. CDR3 nucleotides: TGCGCCAGCAGCTTGGGGGCAGGGAACGAAAAACTGTTTTTT. It yields the protein CASSLGAGNEKLFF.

The chain links TRBV7-2 to TRBJ2-3; 7 bases align to TRBD2. Germline CDR1 is SGHTA and CDR2 is FQGNSA. The CDR3 has 18 residues. J gave up 2 bases and V 4 bases, and 15 bases lay outside the gene matches. The CDR3 nucleotides read TGTGCCAGCAGCTCCCCCCTAGTAACGGGAGGACTCACAGATACGCAGTATTTT. Translated, it gives CASSSPLVTGGLTDTQYF.

The genes are TRBV11-2 and TRBJ2-2; tentatively, D is TRBD1 (5 bases). Deletions cut 5 bases from V and 3 bases from J, with 10 bases between. Looked up from germline, CDR1 is SGHAT and CDR2 is FQNNGV. The CDR3 contains 14 residues. The CDR3: CASSVRVDTGELFF. CDR3 coding DNA: TGTGCCAGCAGCGTCAGGGTCGACACCGGGGAGCTGTTTTTT.

The chain couples TRBV6-5 to TRBJ1-1; maybe TRBD1 (5 bases). The V gene's germline CDR1 is MNHEY and CDR2 SVGAGI. V lost 7 bases, J lost 1 base, and 13 bases lay in between. This CDR3 comprises 14 residues. The CDR3 DNA follows: TGTGCCAGCATTGACAGTGGCGGGAACACTGAAGCTTTCTTT. It codes for CASIDSGGNTEAFF.